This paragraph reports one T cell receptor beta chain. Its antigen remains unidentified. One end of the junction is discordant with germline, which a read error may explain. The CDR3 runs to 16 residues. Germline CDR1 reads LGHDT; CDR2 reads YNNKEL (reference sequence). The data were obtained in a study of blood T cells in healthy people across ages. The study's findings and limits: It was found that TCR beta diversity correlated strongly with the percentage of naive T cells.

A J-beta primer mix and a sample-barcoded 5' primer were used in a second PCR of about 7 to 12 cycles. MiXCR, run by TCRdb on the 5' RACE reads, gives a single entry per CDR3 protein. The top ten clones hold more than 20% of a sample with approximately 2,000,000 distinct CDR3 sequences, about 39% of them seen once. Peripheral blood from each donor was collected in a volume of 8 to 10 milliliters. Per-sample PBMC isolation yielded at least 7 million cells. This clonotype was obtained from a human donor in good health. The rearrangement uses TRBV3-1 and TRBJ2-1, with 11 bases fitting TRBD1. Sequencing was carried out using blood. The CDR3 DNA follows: TGCGCCAGCAGCCCCACTGGGACAGGGGGGGACAATGAGCAGTTCTTC. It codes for CASSPTGTGGDNEQFF.